What follows are 2 T cell receptor beta chains derived from one specimen sequenced in a study of metastatic and nonmetastatic thyroid tumors. Using MiXCR, TCRdb reanalyzed the PCR reads. The sample contains about 33,000 clones, about a sixth of which appear only once. All patients were treatment-naive before thyroid surgery. The sequenced sample was blood. All receptors derive from a male donor with papillary thyroid cancer or a benign thyroid nodule (not recorded which). Some clones in this sample may be carry-over from other donors' samples.

This clone was picked up many times. A much larger clone lies a single base off, so this may be a read error. The identical CDR3 is also encoded by other nucleotide sequences in the sample. The chain has TRBV6-2 or TRBV6-3 and TRBJ2-3; a weak D match, TRBD1 (7 bases). Germline V gene data show CDR1 as MNHEY and CDR2 as SVGEGT. CDR3 length equals 15 residues. CDR3 loop: CASKSGGGGTDTQYF. The CDR3 DNA reads TGTGCCAGCAAGTCCGGAGGGGGCGGCACAGATACGCAGTATTTC.

This clone was seen a few times. The gene calls are TRBV28 and TRBJ1-2; D is possibly TRBD1 (5 bases). The germline V gene encodes CDR1 MDHEN and CDR2 SYDVKM. V was clipped by 8 bases and J by 3 bases, with 7 bases between them. This CDR3 contains 11 residues. The CDR3 sequence is CASRGDYGYTF. In DNA form, the CDR3 reads TGTGCCAGCCGAGGGGACTATGGCTACACCTTC.